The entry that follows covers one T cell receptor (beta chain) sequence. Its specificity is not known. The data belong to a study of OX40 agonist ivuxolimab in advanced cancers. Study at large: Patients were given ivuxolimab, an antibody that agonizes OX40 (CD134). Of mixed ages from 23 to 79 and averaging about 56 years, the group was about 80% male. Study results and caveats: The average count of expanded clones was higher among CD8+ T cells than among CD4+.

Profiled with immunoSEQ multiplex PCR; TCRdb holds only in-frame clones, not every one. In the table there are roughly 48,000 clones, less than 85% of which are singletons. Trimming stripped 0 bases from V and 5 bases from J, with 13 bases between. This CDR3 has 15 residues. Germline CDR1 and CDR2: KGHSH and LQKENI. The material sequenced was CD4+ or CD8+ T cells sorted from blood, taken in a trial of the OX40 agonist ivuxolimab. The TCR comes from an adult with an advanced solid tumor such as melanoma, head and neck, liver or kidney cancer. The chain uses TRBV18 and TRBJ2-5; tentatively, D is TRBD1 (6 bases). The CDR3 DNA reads TGTGCCAGCTCACCACCGGGCAGGGGCGCCGAGACCCAGTACTTC. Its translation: CASSPPGRGAETQYF.